Sequencing of this TCR beta chain was carried out in a study of shared clonotypes between healthy human individuals. Study background: Three plates each covered CD4 naive and memory; CD8 naive two, CD8 memory one.

Remarks on this clone: Its antigen is unknown.

Regarding the study as a whole: The sharing of roughly 5% of naive CD4 clonotypes was seen across a few donors. Sequencing depth was expected to affect clonotype sharing among donors.

The CDR3 runs 14 residues. CDR1 is LNHDA and CDR2 is SQIVND in the germline V gene (reference sequence). J was trimmed by 10 bases and V by 7 bases; bases with no gene match: 14. The data were produced by immunoSEQ multiplex PCR, yet TCRdb's version contains in-frame clones alone and is incomplete. This table holds 950,000 to 1,300,000 clones, 65% to 75% found once. This clonotype was sampled from a man between 18 and 35 years old in good health. Specimen: memory CD4+ T cells sorted from blood. The subset was: CD45RA-negative fraction. This rearrangement joins TRBV19 to TRBJ2-5; 8 positions agree with TRBD1. The CDR3 protein is CASTSDRDRRVQYF. As DNA, the CDR3 is TGTGCCAGTACCTCGGACCGGGACAGGAGGGTCCAGTACTTC. Full variable domain (remainder filled in from reference TRBV19 and TRBJ2-5): DGGITQSPKYLFRKEGQNVTLSCEQNLNHDAMYWYRQDPGQGLRLIYYSQIVNDFQKGDIAEGYSVSREKKESFPLTVTSAQKNPTAFYLCASTSDRDRRVQYFGPGTRLLVL.